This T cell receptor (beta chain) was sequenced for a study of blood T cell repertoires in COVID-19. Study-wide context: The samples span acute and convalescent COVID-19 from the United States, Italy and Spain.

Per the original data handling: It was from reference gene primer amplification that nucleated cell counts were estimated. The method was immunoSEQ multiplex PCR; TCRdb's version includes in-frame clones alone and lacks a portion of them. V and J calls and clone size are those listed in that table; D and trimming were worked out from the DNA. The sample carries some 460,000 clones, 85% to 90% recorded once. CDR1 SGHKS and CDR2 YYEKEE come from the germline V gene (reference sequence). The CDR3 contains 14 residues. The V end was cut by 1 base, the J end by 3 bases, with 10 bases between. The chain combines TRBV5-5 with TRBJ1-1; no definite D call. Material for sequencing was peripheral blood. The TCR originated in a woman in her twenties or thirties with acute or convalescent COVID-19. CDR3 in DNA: TGTGCCAGCAGCTTGAGCGACGGCTACACTGAAGCTTTCTTT. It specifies CASSLSDGYTEAFF.